These 13 T cell receptor beta chains came from one sample sequenced in a study of T cells after yellow fever vaccination. In TCRdb, the 5' RACE reads were re-called with MiXCR into one record per CDR3 protein. The sample lists 500,000 to 700,000 distinct CDR3 sequences, 15% to 20% occurring once. The specimen comprised PBMCs, sampled 15 days after the yellow fever booster vaccination. The receptors stem from a man younger than 45 who received the YFV17D yellow fever vaccine.

This clonotype has only a few counts. The gene calls are TRBV28 and TRBJ2-6, with TRBD1 identical over 9 bases. Germline CDR1 and CDR2: MDHEN and SYDVKM. This CDR3 region has 18 residues. Trimming at V came to 5 bases and at J to 3 bases, leaving 11 bases not matched to a gene. The CDR3, as DNA: TGTGCCAGCAGTCCCCAAACAGGGGGCGCGGTTGGGGCCAACGTCCTGACTTTC. Its protein product is CASSPQTGGAVGANVLTF. The full variable domain, its missing parts supplied by reference TRBV28 and TRBJ2-6, is DVKVTQSSRYLVKRTGEKVFLECVQDMDHENMFWYRQDPGLGLRLIYFSYDVKMKEKGDIPEGYSVSREKKERFSLILESASTNQTSMYLCASSPQTGGAVGANVLTFGAGSRLTVL.

The chain joins TRBV19 to TRBJ2-2, with D maybe TRBD2 (6 bases). CDR1 is LNHDA and CDR2 is SQIVND in the germline V gene (reference sequence). The CDR3 has 16 residues. Between the trimmed V and J ends, which lost 5 bases and 2 bases, there was a span of 15 bases. CDR3 in amino acids: CASSPGLFPNTGELFF. DNA for the CDR3: TGTGCCAGTAGTCCGGGACTCTTCCCTAACACCGGGGAGCTGTTTTTT.

The V call is TRBV3-1, the J call TRBJ2-7; TRBD2 aligns across 10 bases. Germline V gene lookup returns CDR1 LGHDT and CDR2 YNNKEL (reference sequence). V shed 4 bases and J 4 bases; nucleotides not matched to a gene: 7. The CDR3 length is 15 residues. The DNA for the CDR3 is TGTGCCAGCAGCCCCCGCGTAGCGGGAGGTTACGAGCAGTACTTC. It translates to CASSPRVAGGYEQYF.

There are many counts of this clonotype. The V gene is TRBV9, the J gene TRBJ2-1; 8 nucleotides align to TRBD2. The CDR3 covers 16 residues. The germline gives CDR1 SGDLS, CDR2 YYNGEE. V dropped 0 bases and J dropped 1; count of bases not matched to a gene: 3. CDR3 in DNA: TGTGCCAGCAGCGTAGGCGGCGGGGGGTCCTACAATGAGCAGTTCTTC. Its translation is CASSVGGGGSYNEQFF.

There are a few counts of this clonotype. J is TRBJ2-5 and V is TRBV25-1; perhaps TRBD2 as D (5 bases). CDR1 MGHDK and CDR2 SYGVNS come from the germline V gene. The CDR3 covers 14 residues. Trimming pared 3 bases from V and 3 bases from J, leaving 11 bases between. As DNA, the CDR3 is TGTGCCAGCAGTGACAGCGGAAGAGAAGAGACCCAGTACTTC. This encodes CASSDSGREETQYF.

This sequence joins TRBV28 and TRBJ2-6; D might be TRBD2 (6 bases). V was clipped by 8 bases and J by 0 bases, with 11 bases between them. Germline values: CDR1 MDHEN, CDR2 SYDVKM. CDR3 length: 15 residues. CDR3 DNA sequence: TGTGCCAGCCGGCGAGCGGGCTCTGGGGCCAACGTCCTGACTTTC. This sequence encodes CASRRAGSGANVLTF.

This clonotype was recorded a few times. The chain is built from TRBV6-2 or TRBV6-3 and TRBJ2-7, with D unclear. The germline V gene encodes CDR1 MNHEY and CDR2 SVGEGT. The CDR3 length is 12 residues. V dropped 5 bases and J dropped 4 bases, with 9 bases sitting between them. The CDR3 DNA reads as TGTGCCAGCAGTGGAACAATTTACGAGCAGTACTTC. Translating gives CASSGTIYEQYF.

This clonotype was recorded a few times. The chain uses TRBV12-3 or TRBV12-4 and TRBJ2-1; 9 bases align to TRBD2. The length of the CDR3 is 15 residues. V shed 6 bases, J shed 8 bases, and the junction held 11 bases outside the gene matches. CDR3: CASRQVAGVSDEQFF. The CDR3 nucleotides are TGTGCCAGCAGACAAGTAGCGGGAGTAAGCGATGAGCAGTTCTTC.

This clonotype was seen only a few times. The J gene is TRBJ2-5, the V gene TRBV5-4, with 8 bases identical to TRBD2. Germline CDR1 reads SGHNT; CDR2 reads YYREEE (reference sequence). Trimming removed 1 base from V and 14 bases from J; junction bases left unmatched: 10. The CDR3 loop spans 13 amino acids. CDR3 sequence: CASSLLSGSPLYF. The CDR3 coding sequence is TGTGCCAGCAGCTTGCTCAGCGGGAGCCCCCTCTACTTC.

This clonotype was picked up a small number of times. The rearrangement links TRBV19 to TRBJ2-5, with TRBD1 matching over 7 bases. The CDR3 is made up of 13 amino acids. The V segment lost 7 bases and the J segment 4 bases; nucleotides outside the gene matches: 6. Germline CDR1 and CDR2: LNHDA and SQIVND (reference sequence). CDR3 nucleotides: TGTGCCAGTACCACTTGGACAGGAGAGACCCAGTACTTC. It translates to CASTTWTGETQYF.

This clonotype has a handful of counts. CDR3 in amino acids: CASRARNEKLFF. As DNA, the CDR3 is TGTGCCAGCAGAGCCCGCAATGAAAAACTGTTTTTT. J is TRBJ1-4 and V is TRBV27; D call uncertain. V shed 6 bases and J shed 5 bases, with 7 bases lying between them. The CDR3 is 12 amino acids. Germline CDR1 is MNHEY and CDR2 is SMNVEV (reference sequence).

Only a few counts were recorded for this clonotype. This rearrangement joins TRBV2 to TRBJ2-3; 7 bases are shared with TRBD2. After removal of 7 bases from V and 3 bases from J, the junction contained 10 bases not matched to a gene. From germline, CDR1 is SNHLY and CDR2 FYNNEI. CDR3 length: 15 amino acids. Written as DNA, the CDR3 is TGTGCCAGCACTGGAGGCGGGAGAGGGACAGATACGCAGTATTTT. It is translated as CASTGGGRGTDTQYF.

In its sample, this clonotype was seen a few times. This chain uses TRBV12-5 with TRBJ2-7; D possibly corresponds to TRBD2 (5 bases). Germline CDR1 reads LGHNT; CDR2 reads FRNRAP. This CDR3 is built from 14 residues. Trimming removed 1 base at V and 1 base at J, with 8 bases between. The CDR3 loop reads CASGLGSGSYEQYF. As DNA, the CDR3 is TGTGCTAGTGGTTTGGGATCGGGATCCTACGAGCAGTACTTC. Based on the CDR3 plus reference TRBV12-5 and TRBJ2-7, the full variable domain is DARVTQTPRHKVTEMGQEVTMRCQPILGHNTVFWYRQTMMQGLELLAYFRNRAPLDDSGMPKDRFSAEMPDATLATLKIQPSEPRDSAVYFCASGLGSGSYEQYFGPGTRLTVT.